Shown below are 20 T cell receptor beta chains from a single sample sequenced in a study of naive and memory T cell subsets. Amplification of ligated cDNA took four PCR rounds with SP2 and nested alpha and beta constant primers. TCRdb re-derived calls from the 5' RACE reads in MiXCR, one entry per CDR3 protein. There are roughly 30,000 distinct CDR3 sequences in the sample; 15% to 20% occur only once, and around 2.5% lies in the top ten. An oligonucleotide containing a UMI was ligated to the 3' end of TCR cDNA. The receptor set was obtained from a female donor in good health.

The chain joins TRBV7-2 to TRBJ2-1; 8 nucleotides align to TRBD2. The V segment lost 5 bases and the J segment 7 bases; nucleotides outside the gene matches: 13. CDR3 length equals 16 residues. Germline CDR1 SGHTA, CDR2 FQGNSA. CDR3 residues: CASSKLAGGRQNEQFF. The CDR3 nucleotides read TGTGCCAGCAGCAAATTGGCGGGGGGCCGACAAAATGAGCAGTTCTTC.

This clonotype has a count of ten or more. CDR3 residues: CSVVGYGMNTEAFF. Written as DNA, the CDR3 is TGCAGCGTTGTAGGGTACGGGATGAACACTGAAGCTTTCTTT. V gene TRBV29-1 combines with J gene TRBJ1-1; D gene unclear. Germline V gene sequence: CDR1 SQVTM, CDR2 ANQGSEA. Trimming stripped 4 bases from V and 0 bases from J, with 12 bases between. The CDR3 consists of 14 residues.

The chain is built from TRBV29-1 and TRBJ1-1; D remains unclear. Germline V gives CDR1 SQVTM, CDR2 ANQGSEA. The CDR3 runs 12 residues. Trimming shortened V by 4 bases and J by 4 bases, and 10 bases separated the two germline ends. CDR3 loop: CSVAVSLTEAFF. DNA for the CDR3: TGCAGCGTTGCTGTCAGCCTCACTGAAGCTTTCTTT.

The chain links TRBV6-1 to TRBJ2-3; D is unresolved. The CDR3 covers 16 residues. Germline CDR1 MNHNS, CDR2 SASEGT. Trimming took 2 bases from V and 6 from J, leaving 18 bases between them. The CDR3 sequence is CASSESPGAHTDTQYF. CDR3 nucleotide sequence: TGTGCCAGCAGTGAATCTCCAGGAGCACACACCGATACGCAGTATTTT.

V is TRBV5-1 and J is TRBJ2-1; TRBD2 matches 7 bases. Germline lookup yields CDR1 SGHRS and CDR2 YFSETQ. Trimming took 4 bases from V and 2 from J; bases not matched to a gene: 9. The CDR3 covers 16 residues. CDR3 DNA: TGCGCCAGCAGCGGGGGGGGTCGGGGTACCTACAATGAGCAGTTCTTC. Translated, it gives CASSGGGRGTYNEQFF.

This clonotype was seen at least ten times. The chain couples TRBV29-1 to TRBJ2-7; 8 bases match TRBD1. Losses at the gene ends were 7 bases for V and 7 bases for J; bases not matched to a gene: 12. CDR3 length equals 13 residues. Germline CDR1 is SQVTM and CDR2 is ANQGSEA. In nucleotides, the CDR3 is TGCAGCGCAAGGGACCAGGGGGCTGGGGAGCAGTACTTC. Encoded protein: CSARDQGAGEQYF.

The chain combines TRBV20-1 with TRBJ2-1, with 10 bases matching TRBD2. V lost 1 base and J lost 9; bases outside the gene matches: 9. CDR3 length: 15 residues. CDR1 DFQATT and CDR2 SNEGSKA come from the germline V gene (reference sequence). CDR3 region: CSARALQRGGREQFF. The DNA of the CDR3 is TGCAGTGCTAGAGCCCTCCAGCGGGGGGGCCGTGAGCAGTTCTTC.

This clonotype has ten or more counts. This chain connects TRBV20-1 to TRBJ1-1; D gene ambiguous. V was clipped by 3 bases and J by 0 bases, with 8 bases between them. Germline CDR1 is DFQATT and CDR2 is SNEGSKA (reference sequence). This CDR3 has 13 residues. The CDR3 here is CSARGWMNTEAFF. CDR3 coding DNA: TGCAGTGCTAGGGGCTGGATGAACACTGAAGCTTTCTTT.

V usage is TRBV29-1 and J usage is TRBJ1-1; 7 bases are shared with TRBD1. V was clipped by 0 bases and J by 1 base; unmatched bases: 5. The germline V gene encodes CDR1 SQVTM and CDR2 ANQGSEA. CDR3 length: 15 amino acids. This CDR3 is CSVEDPAGGNTEAFF. The CDR3 region has the DNA TGCAGCGTTGAAGATCCTGCAGGGGGGAACACTGAAGCTTTCTTT.

This chain joins TRBV10-3 and TRBJ2-3; possible D gene TRBD2, 5 bases. Germline V lookup: CDR1 ENHRY, CDR2 SYGVKD. The CDR3 has 14 residues. V lost 8 bases and J 3 bases, leaving 15 bases between the germline ends. In DNA form, the CDR3 reads TGTGCCATCGGCGGGCCGTCAAGGACAGATACGCAGTATTTT. Residues: CAIGGPSRTDTQYF.

This chain connects TRBV20-1 to TRBJ2-1, with 10 nucleotides matching TRBD2. The germline V gene has CDR1 DFQATT and CDR2 SNEGSKA (reference sequence). Trimming took 1 base from V and 7 from J; bases not matched to a gene: 10. The CDR3 sequence is 16 residues long. The CDR3 nucleotides are TGCAGTGCTAGAGGGTCTAGCGGGGGCATTAGGAATGAGCAGTTCTTC. Translated: CSARGSSGGIRNEQFF.

This clonotype was recorded a few times. The chain couples TRBV7-2 to TRBJ2-1; D unclear. The CDR3 totals 13 residues. Per the germline V gene, CDR1 is SGHTA and CDR2 is FQGNSA. Trimming removed 3 bases from V and 2 bases from J, with 5 bases in between. CDR3 sequence reads: CASSFNAYNEQFF. CDR3 in DNA: TGTGCCAGCAGCTTCAACGCCTACAATGAGCAGTTCTTC.

In its sample, this clonotype was seen a few times. This chain links TRBV7-2 with TRBJ1-2; 11 nucleotides line up with TRBD1. V shed 5 bases and J 7 bases; nucleotides not matched to a gene: 6. This CDR3 comprises 14 residues. The germline gives CDR1 SGHTA, CDR2 FQGNSA. The CDR3, as DNA: TGTGCCAGCAGCGTTACGGGGACAGGGGGTGGCTACACCTTC. Its protein product is CASSVTGTGGGYTF.

This clonotype was seen many times. V and J are TRBV29-1 and TRBJ2-7; tentatively, D is TRBD1 (6 bases). Per the germline V gene, CDR1 is SQVTM and CDR2 is ANQGSEA. V gave up 0 bases and J gave up 13 bases, with 13 bases separating them. The length of the CDR3 is 11 residues. The CDR3 nucleotides read TGCAGCGTTGAAGAACAGGGAAGGGGTTACTTC. Protein: CSVEEQGRGYF.

This clonotype came up a few times. V usage is TRBV7-9 and J usage is TRBJ1-2; possibly TRBD1 for D (5 bases). Trimming removed 5 bases from V and 4 bases from J, with 17 bases in between. Per the germline V gene, CDR1 is SEHNR and CDR2 is FQNEAQ (reference sequence). CDR3 size: 15 residues. The CDR3 sequence: CASSPILDSAYGYTF. The CDR3 coding sequence is TGTGCCAGCAGCCCCATACTAGACAGTGCCTATGGCTACACCTTC.

This chain joins TRBV6-1 and TRBJ1-2; TRBD1 is a possible D gene (6 bases). The CDR3 length is 14 residues. Between the trimmed V and J ends, which lost 2 bases and 4 bases, there was a span of 11 bases. The germline V gene has CDR1 MNHNS and CDR2 SASEGT. CDR3 sequence: CASSEPDRFYGYTF. The CDR3 DNA follows: TGTGCCAGCAGTGAACCCGACAGGTTCTATGGCTACACCTTC.

At least ten counts were recorded for this clonotype. The chain employs TRBV20-1 and TRBJ2-5; 9 bases agree with TRBD1. V was clipped by 3 bases and J by 3 bases; unmatched bases: 14. In germline, CDR1 is DFQATT, CDR2 SNEGSKA (reference sequence). CDR3 size: 17 residues. The CDR3 DNA follows: TGCAGTGCTAGCCCCATGACGGGACAGGGAGCAAAAGAGACCCAGTACTTC. Protein sequence: CSASPMTGQGAKETQYF.

This clonotype was seen repeatedly, ten times or more. The chain has TRBV18 and TRBJ2-7; no definite D call. This CDR3 has 12 residues. From germline, CDR1 is KGHSH and CDR2 LQKENI. V was clipped by 3 bases and J by 6 bases, with 9 bases between them. The CDR3 is CASSPVGSEQYF. As DNA, the CDR3 is TGTGCCAGCTCACCGGTTGGGTCCGAGCAGTACTTC.

This clonotype turned up a few times. The V call is TRBV7-9, the J call TRBJ1-1; D gene unclear. CDR1 and CDR2 from the germline V gene are SEHNR and FQNEAQ (reference sequence). Trimming took off 7 bases at V and 11 bases at J, with 20 bases between the two ends. The length of the CDR3 is 13 residues. The CDR3 nucleotides are TGTGCCAGCACCAGAGTCAGGTCATGGAGGGCTTTCTTT. Protein sequence: CASTRVRSWRAFF. The whole variable domain, remainder taken from reference TRBV7-9 and TRBJ1-1, is DTGVSQNPRHKITKRGQNVTFRCDPISEHNRLYWYRQTLGQGPEFLTYFQNEAQLEKSRLLSDRFSAERPKGSFSTLEIQRTEQGDSAMYLCASTRVRSWRAFFGQGTRLTVV.

This clonotype was seen a handful of times. The genes are TRBV9 and TRBJ1-1, with 7 bases matching TRBD1. The CDR3 is made up of 16 amino acids. The J segment lost 3 bases and the V segment lost 2 bases, leaving 10 bases of the junction unmatched. The germline CDR1 and CDR2 sequences are SGDLS and YYNGEE. This CDR3 is CASSVGQVGGDTEAFF. The CDR3 DNA is TGTGCCAGCAGCGTTGGACAGGTTGGCGGGGACACTGAAGCTTTCTTT.